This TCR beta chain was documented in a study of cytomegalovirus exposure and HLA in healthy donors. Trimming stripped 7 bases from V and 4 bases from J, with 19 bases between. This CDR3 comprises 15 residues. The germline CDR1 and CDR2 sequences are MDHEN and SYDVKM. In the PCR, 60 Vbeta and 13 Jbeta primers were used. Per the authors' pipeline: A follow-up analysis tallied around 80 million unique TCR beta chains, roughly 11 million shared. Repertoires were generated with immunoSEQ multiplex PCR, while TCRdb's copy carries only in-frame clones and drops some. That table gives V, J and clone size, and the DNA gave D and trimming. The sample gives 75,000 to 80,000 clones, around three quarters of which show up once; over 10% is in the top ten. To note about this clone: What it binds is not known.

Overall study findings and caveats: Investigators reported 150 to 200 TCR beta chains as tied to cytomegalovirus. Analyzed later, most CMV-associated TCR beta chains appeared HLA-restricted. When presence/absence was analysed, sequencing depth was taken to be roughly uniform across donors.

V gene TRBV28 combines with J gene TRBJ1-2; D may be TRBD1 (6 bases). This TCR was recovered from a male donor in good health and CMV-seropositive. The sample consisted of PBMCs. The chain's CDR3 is CASNPYRDRFYGYTF. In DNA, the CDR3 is TGTGCCAGCAACCCTTATCGAGACAGGTTCTATGGCTACACCTTC.